The clone carrying this T cell receptor beta chain has just one count. The repertoire was sequenced with immunoSEQ multiplex PCR; TCRdb's copy has only in-frame clones and lacks some. This table has about 55,000 clones, 75% to 90% appearing once. The data were obtained in a study of OX40 agonist ivuxolimab in advanced cancers. Study-wide background: Patients in dose escalation had liver, melanoma, kidney or head and neck cancers.

The CDR3 covers 18 residues. Trimming stripped 6 bases from V and 0 bases from J, with 21 bases between. Germline assignment: CDR1 SQVTM and CDR2 ANQGSEA. Exclusion applied to patients with autoimmune disease history or systemic immunosuppression. The sequence derives from an adult with an advanced solid tumor such as melanoma, head and neck, liver or kidney cancer. This material consisted of CD4+ or CD8+ T cells sorted from blood, taken in a trial of the OX40 agonist ivuxolimab. V and J are TRBV29-1 and TRBJ2-6, with a possible D match to TRBD2 (6 bases). DNA for the CDR3: TGCAGCGTCGAACTAGTGGGGGGTCTAAACTCTGGGGCCAACGTCCTGACTTTC. The encoded protein is CSVELVGGLNSGANVLTF. Together with reference TRBV29-1 and TRBJ2-6, the CDR3 gives the full variable domain: SAVISQKPSRDICQRGTSLTIQCQVDSQVTMMFWYRQQPGQSLTLIATANQGSEATYESGFVIDKFPISRPNLTFSTLTVSNMSPEDSSIYLCSVELVGGLNSGANVLTFGAGSRLTVL.